This TCR beta chain was observed in a study of Ad26.COV2.S vaccination and SARS-CoV-2 variants. General observations from the study: Assessments of TCR breadth and depth may have underestimated the total T cell responses. Ad26.COV2.S recipients had broader spike-specific TCRs (P = 0.0014). It was reported that spike-specific CD8+ and CD4+ T cell responses were substantially broad after vaccination. Vaccinees and placebo recipients showed similar non-spike TCR breadth.

The CDR3 covers 12 residues. V dropped 2 bases and J dropped 7 bases, with 6 bases sitting between them. The V gene's germline CDR1 is KGHSH and CDR2 LQKENI. Sequencing was performed with immunoSEQ multiplex PCR; in TCRdb, only in-frame clones are kept and a portion is missing. The sample has approximately 150,000 clones; about nine tenths are singletons. Turning to this clone: The antigen remains undetermined. This sample includes further DNA sequences coding for the same CDR3.

This receptor was identified in a human donor who had recovered from COVID-19. This material consisted of peripheral blood, taken after recovery from COVID-19. The chain links TRBV18 to TRBJ2-1; the D is unclear. CDR3 sequence (DNA): TGTGCCAGCTCACCAGATCGTAATGAGCAGTTCTTC. Translated, it gives CASSPDRNEQFF. Together with reference TRBV18 and TRBJ2-1, the CDR3 gives the full variable domain: NAGVMQNPRHLVRRRGQEARLRCSPMKGHSHVYWYRQLPEEGLKFMVYLQKENIIDESGMPKERFSAEFPKEGPSILRIQQVVRGDSAAYFCASSPDRNEQFFGPGTRLTVL.